The 5 T cell receptor beta chains listed next were all sequenced from one sample in a study of blood T cell repertoires in COVID-19. Method: immunoSEQ multiplex PCR; TCRdb's copy keeps in-frame clones and lacks some. The repertoire consists of 150,000 to 200,000 clones, with approximately 83% occurring once and the leading ten covering less than 2%. The specimen was peripheral blood. The receptors come from a human donor in a cohort sampled during active COVID-19.

The genes are TRBV27 and TRBJ1-1; D might be TRBD1 (5 bases). The V end lost 3 bases, the J end lost 2 bases, and 7 bases lay between the germline ends. This CDR3 contains 13 residues. Germline-derived CDR1 and CDR2 are MNHEY and SMNVEV (reference sequence). The CDR3 bases are TGTGCCAGCAGTTTTAGGGGTAACACTGAAGCTTTCTTT. It is translated as CASSFRGNTEAFF.

This clone occurred a few times. The chain couples TRBV19 to TRBJ1-5, with a possible D match to TRBD1 (5 bases). Trimming left V 5 bases short and J 2 bases short, with 13 bases between. CDR1 LNHDA and CDR2 SQIVND come from the germline V gene (reference sequence). This CDR3 is 15 amino acids long. The CDR3 loop reads CASSYAGMGNQPQHF. CDR3 sequence (DNA): TGTGCCAGTAGTTATGCAGGGATGGGCAATCAGCCCCAGCATTTT.

V is TRBV7-2 and J is TRBJ1-5, with D possibly being TRBD1 (5 bases). Trimming took off 8 bases at V and 2 bases at J, with 10 bases between the two ends. The CDR3 is 13 residues long. Germline CDR1 reads SGHTA; CDR2 reads FQGNSA. The CDR3 DNA follows: TGTGCCAGCGCCCGGGGGGGCAATCAGCCCCAGCATTTT. It yields the protein CASARGGNQPQHF.

V and J are TRBV7-9 and TRBJ1-5; the D is unclear. The CDR3 consists of 15 residues. Germline values: CDR1 SEHNR, CDR2 FQNEAQ (reference sequence). With 5 bases removed from V and 3 bases from J, the gap between germline ends came to 14 bases. CDR3 sequence (DNA): TGTGCCAGCAGCCGCCAGAGCGGGCTCAATCAGCCCCAGCATTTT. This encodes CASSRQSGLNQPQHF.

The chain uses TRBV28 and TRBJ1-5; the D is unclear. This CDR3 comprises 16 residues. Trimming removed 7 bases at V and 4 bases at J, with 20 bases between. CDR1 and CDR2 (germline): MDHEN, SYDVKM. The CDR3 DNA reads TGTGCCAGCAACGCGCCGGAACCATTGACAAATCAGCCCCAGCATTTT. Amino acids: CASNAPEPLTNQPQHF.